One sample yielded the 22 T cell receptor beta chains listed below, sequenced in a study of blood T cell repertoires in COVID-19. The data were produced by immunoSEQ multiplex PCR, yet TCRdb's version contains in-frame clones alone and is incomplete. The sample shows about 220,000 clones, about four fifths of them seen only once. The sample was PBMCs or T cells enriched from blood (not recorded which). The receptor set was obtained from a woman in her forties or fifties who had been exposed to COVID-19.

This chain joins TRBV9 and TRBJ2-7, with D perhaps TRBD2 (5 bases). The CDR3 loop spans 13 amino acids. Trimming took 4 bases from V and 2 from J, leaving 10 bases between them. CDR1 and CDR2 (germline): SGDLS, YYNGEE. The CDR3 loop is CASSPPGTYEQYF. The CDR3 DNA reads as TGTGCCAGCAGCCCACCCGGGACCTACGAGCAGTACTTC.

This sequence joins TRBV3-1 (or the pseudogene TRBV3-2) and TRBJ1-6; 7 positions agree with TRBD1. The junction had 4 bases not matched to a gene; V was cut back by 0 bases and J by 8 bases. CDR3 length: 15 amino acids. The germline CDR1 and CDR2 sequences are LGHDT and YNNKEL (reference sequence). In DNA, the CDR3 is TGTGCCAGCAGCCAAGAGGGGACAGACTATTCACCCCTCCACTTT. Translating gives CASSQEGTDYSPLHF.

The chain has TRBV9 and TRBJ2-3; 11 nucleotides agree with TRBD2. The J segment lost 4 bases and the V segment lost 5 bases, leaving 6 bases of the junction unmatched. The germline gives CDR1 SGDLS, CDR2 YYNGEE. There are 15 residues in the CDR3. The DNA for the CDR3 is TGTGCCAGCAGTAGCGGGGGGGCCCCGTCAGATACGCAGTATTTT. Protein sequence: CASSSGGAPSDTQYF.

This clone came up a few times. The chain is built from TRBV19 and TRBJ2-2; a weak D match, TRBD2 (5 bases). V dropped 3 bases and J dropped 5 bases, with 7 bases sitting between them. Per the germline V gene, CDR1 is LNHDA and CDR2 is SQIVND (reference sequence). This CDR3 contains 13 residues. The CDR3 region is CASSMGVTGELFF. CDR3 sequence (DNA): TGTGCCAGTAGTATGGGAGTTACCGGGGAGCTGTTTTTT. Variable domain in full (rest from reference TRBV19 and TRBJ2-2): DGGITQSPKYLFRKEGQNVTLSCEQNLNHDAMYWYRQDPGQGLRLIYYSQIVNDFQKGDIAEGYSVSREKKESFPLTVTSAQKNPTAFYLCASSMGVTGELFFGEGSRLTVL.

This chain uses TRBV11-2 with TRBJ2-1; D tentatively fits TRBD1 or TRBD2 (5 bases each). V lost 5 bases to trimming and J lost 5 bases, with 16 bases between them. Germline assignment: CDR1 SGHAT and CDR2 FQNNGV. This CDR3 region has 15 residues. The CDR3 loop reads CASSLGEYRNNEQFF. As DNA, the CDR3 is TGTGCCAGCAGCCTAGGGGAGTACCGGAACAATGAGCAGTTCTTC.

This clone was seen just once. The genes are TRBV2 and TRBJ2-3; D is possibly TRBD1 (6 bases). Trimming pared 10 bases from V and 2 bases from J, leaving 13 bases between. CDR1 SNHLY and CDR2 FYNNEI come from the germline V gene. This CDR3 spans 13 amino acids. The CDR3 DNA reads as TGTGCCACCAACAGGGCCTACACAGATACGCAGTATTTT. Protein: CATNRAYTDTQYF.

This CDR3 is CASSSVSGLSYEQYF. CDR3 nucleotides: TGTGCCAGCAGCTCTGTCAGCGGGCTCTCCTACGAGCAGTACTTC. The gene calls are TRBV13 and TRBJ2-7; D possibly corresponds to TRBD2 (6 bases). Germline assignment: CDR1 PRHDT and CDR2 FYEKMQ (reference sequence). The V end was cut by 4 bases, the J end by 0 bases, with 13 bases between. There are 15 residues in the CDR3.

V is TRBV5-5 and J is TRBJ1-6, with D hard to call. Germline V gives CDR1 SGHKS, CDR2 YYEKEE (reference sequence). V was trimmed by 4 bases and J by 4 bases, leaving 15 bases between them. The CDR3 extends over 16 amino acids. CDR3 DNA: TGTGCCAGCAGCCCGGAGAGGTCAGCTTATAATTCACCCCTCCACTTT. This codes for CASSPERSAYNSPLHF.

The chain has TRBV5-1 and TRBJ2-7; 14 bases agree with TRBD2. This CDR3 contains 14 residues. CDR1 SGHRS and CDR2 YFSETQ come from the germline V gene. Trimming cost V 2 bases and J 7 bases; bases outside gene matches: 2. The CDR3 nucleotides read TGCGCCAGCAGCTTCGGACTAGCGGGGGGTGAGCAGTACTTC. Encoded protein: CASSFGLAGGEQYF.

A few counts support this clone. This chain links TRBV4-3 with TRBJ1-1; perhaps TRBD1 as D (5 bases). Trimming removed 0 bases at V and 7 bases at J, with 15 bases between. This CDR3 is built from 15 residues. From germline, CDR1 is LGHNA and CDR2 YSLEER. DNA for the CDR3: TGCGCCAGCAGCCAAGAAGGAGGGGCAGATAGTGAAGCTTTCTTT. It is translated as CASSQEGGADSEAFF.

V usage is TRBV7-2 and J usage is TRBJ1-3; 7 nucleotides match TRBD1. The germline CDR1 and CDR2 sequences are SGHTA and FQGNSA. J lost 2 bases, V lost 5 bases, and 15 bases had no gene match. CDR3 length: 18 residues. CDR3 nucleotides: TGTGCCAGCAGCCGTGTCCCCCCGACAGGGTTGACTGGAAACACCATATATTTT. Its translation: CASSRVPPTGLTGNTIYF.

The CDR3 sequence is CASSVGQGAKLFF. DNA for the CDR3: TGTGCCAGTAGTGTCGGACAGGGTGCAAAACTGTTTTTT. V usage is TRBV19 and J usage is TRBJ1-4, with 8 bases fitting TRBD1. Per the germline V gene, CDR1 is LNHDA and CDR2 is SQIVND (reference sequence). This CDR3 is built from 13 residues. The ends lost 5 bases at V and 10 bases at J; junction bases unmatched: 6.

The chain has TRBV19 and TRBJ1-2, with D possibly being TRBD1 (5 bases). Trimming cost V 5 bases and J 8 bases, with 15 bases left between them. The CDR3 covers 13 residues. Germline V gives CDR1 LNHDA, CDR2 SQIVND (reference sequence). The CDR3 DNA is TGTGCCAGTAGTCCAGGGCCCCTTAGCGGCTACACCTTC. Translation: CASSPGPLSGYTF.

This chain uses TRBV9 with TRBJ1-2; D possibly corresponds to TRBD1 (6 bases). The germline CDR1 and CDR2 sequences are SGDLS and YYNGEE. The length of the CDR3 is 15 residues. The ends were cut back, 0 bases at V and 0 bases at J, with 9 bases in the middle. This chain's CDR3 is CASSVGGPANYGYTF. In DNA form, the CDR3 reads TGTGCCAGCAGCGTAGGGGGGCCAGCTAACTATGGCTACACCTTC.

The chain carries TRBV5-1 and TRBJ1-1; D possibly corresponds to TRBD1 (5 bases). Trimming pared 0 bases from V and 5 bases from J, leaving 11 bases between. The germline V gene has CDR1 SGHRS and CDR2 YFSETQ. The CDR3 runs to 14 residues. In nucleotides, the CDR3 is TGCGCCAGCAGCTTGGAGGGGTTGGGAACTGAAGCTTTCTTT. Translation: CASSLEGLGTEAFF.

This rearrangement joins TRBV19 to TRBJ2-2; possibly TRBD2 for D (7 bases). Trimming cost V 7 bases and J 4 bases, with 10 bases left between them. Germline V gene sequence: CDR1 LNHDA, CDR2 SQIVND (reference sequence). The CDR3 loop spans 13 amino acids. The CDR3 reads CASMRGLTGELFF. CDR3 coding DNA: TGTGCCAGTATGCGGGGGCTCACCGGGGAGCTGTTTTTT.

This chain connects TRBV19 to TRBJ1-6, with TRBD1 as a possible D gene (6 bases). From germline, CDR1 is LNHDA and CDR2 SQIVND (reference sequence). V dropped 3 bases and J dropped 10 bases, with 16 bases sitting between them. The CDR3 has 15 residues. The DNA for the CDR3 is TGTGCCAGTAGTATTTACGCAGGGGAAAAATCACCCCTCCACTTT. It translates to CASSIYAGEKSPLHF.

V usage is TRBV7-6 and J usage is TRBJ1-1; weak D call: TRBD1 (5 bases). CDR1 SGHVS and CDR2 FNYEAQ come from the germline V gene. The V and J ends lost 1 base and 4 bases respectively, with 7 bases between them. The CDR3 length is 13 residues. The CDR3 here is CASSLERGTEAFF. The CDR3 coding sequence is TGTGCCAGCAGCTTAGAAAGGGGCACTGAAGCTTTCTTT. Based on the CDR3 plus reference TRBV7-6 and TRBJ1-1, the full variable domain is GAGVSQSPRYKVTKRGQDVALRCDPISGHVSLYWYRQALGQGPEFLTYFNYEAQQDKSGLPNDRFSAERPEGSISTLTIQRTEQRDSAMYRCASSLERGTEAFFGQGTRLTVV.

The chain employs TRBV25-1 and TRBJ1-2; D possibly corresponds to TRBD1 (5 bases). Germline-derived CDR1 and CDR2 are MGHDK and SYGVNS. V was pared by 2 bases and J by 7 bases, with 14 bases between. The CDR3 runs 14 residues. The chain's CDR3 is CASSERWGSGGYTF. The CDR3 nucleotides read TGTGCCAGCAGTGAAAGGTGGGGCTCGGGTGGCTACACCTTC.

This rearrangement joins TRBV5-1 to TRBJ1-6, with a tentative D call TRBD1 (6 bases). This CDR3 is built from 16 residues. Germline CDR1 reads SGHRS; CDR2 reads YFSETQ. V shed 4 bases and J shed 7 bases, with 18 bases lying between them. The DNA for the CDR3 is TGCGCCAGCAGCCCCCTTCAGCAGGGGAAAAATTCACCCCTCCACTTT. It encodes CASSPLQQGKNSPLHF.

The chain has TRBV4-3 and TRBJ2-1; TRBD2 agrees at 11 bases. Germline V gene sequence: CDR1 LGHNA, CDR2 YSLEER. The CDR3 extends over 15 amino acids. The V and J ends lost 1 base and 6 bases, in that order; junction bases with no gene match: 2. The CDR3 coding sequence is TGCGCCAGCAGCCAAGTCGGACTAGCGGGCAATGAGCAGTTCTTC. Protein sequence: CASSQVGLAGNEQFF.

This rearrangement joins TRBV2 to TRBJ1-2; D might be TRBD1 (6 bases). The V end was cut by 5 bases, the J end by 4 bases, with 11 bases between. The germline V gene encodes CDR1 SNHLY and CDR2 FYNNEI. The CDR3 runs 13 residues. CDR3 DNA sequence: TGTGCCAGCAGTTCCGGGACACTCTATGGCTACACCTTC. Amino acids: CASSSGTLYGYTF. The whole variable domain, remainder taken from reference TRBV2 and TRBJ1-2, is EPEVTQTPSHQVTQMGQEVILRCVPISNHLYFYWYRQILGQKVEFLVSFYNNEISEKSEIFDDQFSVERPDGSNFTLKIRSTKLEDSAMYFCASSSGTLYGYTFGSGTRLTVV.